The next 21 T cell receptor beta chains were all read from a single sample in a study of OX40 agonist ivuxolimab in advanced cancers. The method was immunoSEQ multiplex PCR; TCRdb's version includes in-frame clones alone and lacks a portion of them. In the table there are more than 85,000 clones, just under 85% of which are singletons. The material sequenced was CD4+ or CD8+ T cells sorted from blood, taken in a trial of the OX40 agonist ivuxolimab. These receptors all stem from an adult with an advanced solid tumor such as melanoma, head and neck, liver or kidney cancer.

This chain joins TRBV9 and TRBJ1-2, with D maybe TRBD1 (6 bases). Looked up from germline, CDR1 is SGDLS and CDR2 is YYNGEE. The CDR3 is 14 residues long. The V end was cut by 4 bases, the J end by 4 bases, with 14 bases between. Here the CDR3 reads CASSSRPGAYGYTF. The DNA for the CDR3 is TGTGCCAGCAGCAGCCGCCCAGGGGCCTATGGCTACACCTTC. Supplemented by reference TRBV9 and TRBJ1-2, the full variable domain reads DSGVTQTPKHLITATGQRVTLRCSPRSGDLSVYWYQQSLDQGLQFLIQYYNGEERAKGNILERFSAQQFPDLHSELNLSSLELGDSALYFCASSSRPGAYGYTFGSGTRLTVV.

J is TRBJ2-5 and V is TRBV4-1, with a tentative D call TRBD1 (5 bases). The germline V gene has CDR1 MGHRA and CDR2 YSYEKL. This CDR3 contains 13 residues. Trimming left V 1 base short and J 5 bases short, with 8 bases between. As DNA, the CDR3 is TGCGCCAGCAGCCAAGGCAGGGTGGAGACCCAGTACTTC. Protein sequence: CASSQGRVETQYF.

CDR3 residues: CASSRETGGTNEKLFF. CDR3 sequence (DNA): TGTGCCAGCAGCCGAGAGACAGGGGGCACTAATGAAAAACTGTTTTTT. The V and J genes are TRBV7-8 and TRBJ1-4; 10 bases line up with TRBD1. The CDR3 length is 16 residues. V shed 5 bases and J 2 bases; nucleotides not matched to a gene: 5. The germline V gene encodes CDR1 SGHVS and CDR2 FQNEAQ.

The rearrangement uses TRBV30 and TRBJ2-2, with D perhaps TRBD2 (5 bases). With 7 bases removed from V and 6 bases from J, the gap between germline ends came to 12 bases. The CDR3 contains 12 residues. Germline V gene sequence: CDR1 GTSNPN, CDR2 SVGIG (reference sequence). The CDR3 reads CASRTGAGELFF. The CDR3 DNA follows: TGTGCCTCAAGGACTGGTGCCGGGGAGCTGTTTTTT.

J is TRBJ2-1 and V is TRBV15; D is undetermined. The CDR3 loop spans 14 amino acids. CDR1 and CDR2 from the germline V gene are LNHNV and YYDKDF (reference sequence). Trimming cost V 3 bases and J 3 bases, with 9 bases left between them. CDR3 sequence reads: CATSRLTDYNEQFF. CDR3 nucleotide sequence: TGTGCCACCAGCAGGTTGACGGACTACAATGAGCAGTTCTTC. Together with reference TRBV15 and TRBJ2-1, the CDR3 gives the full variable domain: DAMVIQNPRYQVTQFGKPVTLSCSQTLNHNVMYWYQQKSSQAPKLLFHYYDKDFNNEADTPDNFQSRRPNTSFCFLDIRSPGLGDTAMYLCATSRLTDYNEQFFGPGTRLTVL.

This clone has a handful of counts. The chain uses TRBV19 and TRBJ2-3, with 8 bases matching TRBD1. Germline CDR1 reads LNHDA; CDR2 reads SQIVND (reference sequence). The J segment lost 4 bases and the V segment lost 7 bases, leaving 13 bases of the junction unmatched. The CDR3 spans 16 residues. CDR3 amino acids: CASNSMGQVGADTQYF. The CDR3 nucleotides are TGTGCCAGTAATTCGATGGGACAGGTTGGCGCAGATACGCAGTATTTT.

In this sample, this clone turned up a few times. This chain links TRBV28 with TRBJ1-3; unclear D gene. CDR1 is MDHEN, CDR2 SYDVKM, per germline. V dropped 5 bases and J dropped 0 bases, with 2 bases sitting between them. The CDR3 covers 12 residues. As DNA, the CDR3 is TGTGCCAGCAGTGTCTCTGGAAACACCATATATTTT. Its translation is CASSVSGNTIYF.

The V gene is TRBV4-2, the J gene TRBJ1-3; D gene uncertain. Trimming removed 0 bases at V and 0 bases at J, with 12 bases between. The V gene's germline CDR1 is LGHNA and CDR2 YNFKEQ. The CDR3 length is 17 residues. CDR3 nucleotides: TGTGCCAGCAGCCAAGATCCTACGGGTCTCTCTGGAAACACCATATATTTT. Amino acid sequence: CASSQDPTGLSGNTIYF.

CDR3 amino acids: CASSLALAGGPDTQYF. DNA of the CDR3: TGTGCCAGCAGCTTAGCCTTAGCGGGGGGGCCAGATACGCAGTATTTT. This rearrangement joins TRBV7-2 to TRBJ2-3; 11 bases agree with TRBD2. The V gene's germline CDR1 is SGHTA and CDR2 FQGNSA. CDR3 length: 16 amino acids. Germline trimming cut 0 bases from V and 4 bases from J; bases unmatched to any gene: 3.

The DNA for the CDR3 is TGTGCCAGCAGTTTGGGAGGGGTTTGGAATCAGCCCCAGCATTTT. Translation: CASSLGGVWNQPQHF. The chain carries TRBV28 and TRBJ1-5, with D possibly being TRBD1 (5 bases). Germline-derived CDR1 and CDR2 are MDHEN and SYDVKM. The CDR3 has 15 residues. Trimming took off 3 bases at V and 4 bases at J, with 13 bases between the two ends.

The chain links TRBV28 to TRBJ2-7, with D hard to call. Germline CDR1 and CDR2: MDHEN and SYDVKM. The V end lost 6 bases, the J end lost 7 bases, and 13 bases lay between the germline ends. This CDR3 comprises 12 residues. CDR3 sequence: CASRARIEEQYF. The CDR3 DNA sequence: TGTGCCAGCAGGGCACGGATCGAGGAGCAGTACTTC.

The rearrangement joins TRBV7-2 to TRBJ2-1; no clear D gene. The V gene's germline CDR1 is SGHTA and CDR2 FQGNSA. V was cut by 5 bases and J by 0 bases, with 8 bases left in between. This CDR3 has 14 amino acids. In DNA, the CDR3 is TGTGCCAGCAGCGCGTATGGCTCCTACAATGAGCAGTTCTTC. This sequence encodes CASSAYGSYNEQFF.

The chain has TRBV7-9 and TRBJ1-4; 7 bases fit TRBD1. Germline-derived CDR1 and CDR2 are SEHNR and FQNEAQ (reference sequence). V gave up 5 bases and J gave up 0 bases; unmatched junction bases: 6. The CDR3 contains 16 residues. The DNA for the CDR3 is TGTGCCAGCAGCACAGGGGACGTTGCAACTAATGAAAAACTGTTTTTT. Translated: CASSTGDVATNEKLFF.

This clone was observed a single time. The chain carries TRBV6-4 and TRBJ2-7, with D possibly being TRBD1 or TRBD2 (7 bases each). CDR3 size: 15 residues. V dropped 9 bases and J dropped 4 bases, with 22 bases sitting between them. Germline-derived CDR1 and CDR2 are MRHNA and SNTAGT. CDR3 coding DNA: TGTGCCAGGGGAAGAGCGACAGGGAGGGGGTACGAGCAGTACTTC. Translating it yields CARGRATGRGYEQYF.

The chain couples TRBV7-2 to TRBJ2-5, with unresolved D. The V gene lost 4 bases and the J gene lost 3 bases, with 3 bases spanning the gap. CDR3 length equals 11 residues. Looked up from germline, CDR1 is SGHTA and CDR2 is FQGNSA. The CDR3 here is CASSSKETQYF. In nucleotides, the CDR3 is TGTGCCAGCAGCTCAAAAGAGACCCAGTACTTC.

This clone was counted only a few times. This chain joins TRBV6-5 and TRBJ1-1, with D perhaps matching TRBD1 (5 bases). Trimming left V 0 bases short and J 3 bases short, with 5 bases between. This CDR3 comprises 13 residues. CDR1 and CDR2 (germline): MNHEY, SVGAGI. The CDR3 DNA reads as TGTGCCAGCAGTTACTCGGGACACACTGAAGCTTTCTTT. Amino acid sequence: CASSYSGHTEAFF.

This chain connects TRBV5-4 to TRBJ1-1; 10 positions match TRBD1. This CDR3 has 15 residues. Germline trimming cut 4 bases from V and 4 bases from J; bases unmatched to any gene: 7. The germline V gene has CDR1 SGHNT and CDR2 YYREEE (reference sequence). The CDR3 is CASSPTTGGSTEAFF. The CDR3 coding sequence is TGTGCCAGCAGCCCGACGACAGGGGGCAGCACTGAAGCTTTCTTT. The full variable domain, its missing parts supplied by reference TRBV5-4 and TRBJ1-1, is ETGVTQSPTHLIKTRGQQVTLRCSSQSGHNTVSWYQQALGQGPQFIFQYYREEENGRGNFPPRFSGLQFPNYSSELNVNALELDDSALYLCASSPTTGGSTEAFFGQGTRLTVV.

The J gene is TRBJ2-6, the V gene TRBV6-7; 8 nucleotides agree with TRBD1. TRBV6-7 is annotated as an ORF whose role is uncertain. The CDR3 totals 18 residues. The J segment lost 3 bases and the V segment lost 1 base, leaving 8 bases of the junction unmatched. The CDR3: CASSYWQGAPYGANVLTF. The CDR3 DNA reads as TGTGCCAGCAGTTACTGGCAGGGGGCGCCGTATGGGGCCAACGTCCTGACTTTC.

The CDR3 DNA is TGTGCCAGCAGCTTTGAGGGGGCACCGTTGACCGGGGAGCTGTTTTTT. This gives the protein CASSFEGAPLTGELFF. The chain recombines TRBV5-6 with TRBJ2-2, with TRBD1 matching 7 bases. The germline V gene encodes CDR1 SGHDT and CDR2 YYEEEE. The junction had 9 bases not matched to a gene; V was cut back by 2 bases and J by 5 bases. The CDR3 has 16 residues.

The chain is built from TRBV28 and TRBJ1-4; D is perhaps TRBD1 (6 bases). Germline V gene data show CDR1 as MDHEN and CDR2 as SYDVKM. The CDR3 loop spans 14 amino acids. Trimming took 6 bases from V and 5 from J, leaving 13 bases between them. The CDR3 reads CASRDDRRNEKLFF. CDR3 sequence (DNA): TGTGCCAGCAGGGACGACAGGAGGAATGAAAAACTGTTTTTT.

Concerning this clone: The germline gene is not matched at one end of the junction; a read error may be the cause. Other DNA sequences from this sample encode an identical CDR3 as well. The chain employs TRBV7-3 and TRBJ2-6; TRBD1 aligns across 8 bases. Germline lookup yields CDR1 SGHTA and CDR2 FQGTGA. The CDR3 length is 17 residues. The CDR3 region has the DNA TGTGCCAGCAGCCCCGGACAGGGCCGCTCTGGGGCCAACGTCCTGACCTTC. Translating it yields CASSPGQGRSGANVLTF.